Listed below are T cell receptor beta chains from one sample, sequenced in a study of cytomegalovirus exposure and HLA in healthy donors. The data were produced by immunoSEQ multiplex PCR, yet TCRdb's version contains in-frame clones alone and is incomplete. In the table there are more than 80,000 clones, around 71% of which are singletons. The sample taken for sequencing was PBMCs. Receptors were obtained from a boy younger than 18 in good health and CMV-seronegative. CDR3s include the opening cysteine and the closing phenylalanine or tryptophan. Fields, in order: V gene, clone size, J gene, D gene, CDR3 DNA, CDR3 protein. D genes are given only for firm matches. A row's size may be missing; if present it is once, few, many or a size class.

V: TRBV7-9; size: .; J: TRBJ1-1; D: .; DNA: TGTGCCAGCCCTTATCCTCCAGGGAAAACTGAAGCTTTCTTT; CDR3: CASPYPPGKTEAFF
V: TRBV5-1; size: .; J: TRBJ2-3; D: TRBD2; DNA: TGCGCCAGCAGCCGACTAGCGGGGGGCTCAGATACGCAGTATTTT; CDR3: CASSRLAGGSDTQYF
V: TRBV11-3; size: .; J: TRBJ2-2; D: .; DNA: TGTGCCAGCAGCCCTCACGGGGCCGGGGAGCTGTTTTTT; CDR3: CASSPHGAGELFF
V: TRBV5-1; size: .; J: TRBJ1-2; D: TRBD1; DNA: TGCGCCAGCAGCTTGGAACAGGGGAGCTATGGCTACACCTTC; CDR3: CASSLEQGSYGYTF
V: TRBV7-9; size: few; J: TRBJ2-3; D: .; DNA: TGTGCCAGCAGCTTATCCCAGACAGATACGCAGTATTTT; CDR3: CASSLSQTDTQYF
V: TRBV5-4; size: .; J: TRBJ1-1; D: .; DNA: TGTGCCAGCAGCCGGGGCGGCGCTGGGACATTTCCTGAAGCTTTCTTT; CDR3: CASSRGGAGTFPEAFF
V: TRBV19; size: .; J: TRBJ1-2; D: .; DNA: TGTGCCAGTAGTACCGGCTTCAGAGGTAACTATGGCTACACCTTC; CDR3: CASSTGFRGNYGYTF
V: TRBV7-2; size: few; J: TRBJ1-1; D: .; DNA: TGTGCCAGCAGCCCTGATGGAGGGGGGGGCACTGAAGCTTTCTTT; CDR3: CASSPDGGGGTEAFF
V: TRBV28; size: .; J: TRBJ1-2; D: .; DNA: TGTGCCAGCAGTTCCGGGAGCTGGGGCTACACCTTC; CDR3: CASSSGSWGYTF
V: TRBV7-9; size: .; J: TRBJ1-1; D: TRBD1; DNA: TGTGCCAGCAGCTCGACGTCGGGACAGGAGAACACTGAAGCTTTCTTT; CDR3: CASSSTSGQENTEAFF
V: TRBV30; size: .; J: TRBJ2-1; D: .; DNA: TGTGCCTGGAGTGTCGACAGCGCCTACAATGAGCAGTTCTTC; CDR3: CAWSVDSAYNEQFF
V: TRBV5-1; size: .; J: TRBJ2-7; D: .; DNA: TGCGCCAGCAGCTTATCAGGCTACGAGCAGTACTTC; CDR3: CASSLSGYEQYF
V: TRBV6-5; size: .; J: TRBJ2-1; D: .; DNA: TGTGCCAGCAGTGGCCGGGTGAATGAGCAGTTCTTC; CDR3: CASSGRVNEQFF
V: TRBV28; size: .; J: TRBJ1-2; D: .; DNA: TGTGCCAGCACTCTGACAGCTAACTATGGCTACACCTTC; CDR3: CASTLTANYGYTF
V: TRBV5-4; size: .; J: TRBJ2-1; D: .; DNA: TGTGCCAGCAGCTTGGGGGCGCTAGCGAGCAATGAGCAGTTCTTC; CDR3: CASSLGALASNEQFF
V: TRBV28; size: .; J: TRBJ1-1; D: .; DNA: TGTGCCAGCAGTTTAACACCCAACACTGAAGCTTTCTTT; CDR3: CASSLTPNTEAFF
V: TRBV30; size: few; J: TRBJ1-1; D: TRBD1; DNA: TGTGCCTGGAGTGTATTCAGGGGGGCGAGCACTGAAGCTTTCTTT; CDR3: CAWSVFRGASTEAFF
V: TRBV11-1; size: .; J: TRBJ2-6; D: .; DNA: TGTGCCAGCAGCCTCCGGAATGCGGGTTCCCCCTCTGGGGCCAACGTCCTGACTTTC; CDR3: CASSLRNAGSPSGANVLTF
V: TRBV30; size: .; J: TRBJ2-7; D: TRBD1; DNA: TGTGCCTGGAGTGGGGTGTACAGGGGGTACTACGAGCAGTACTTC; CDR3: CAWSGVYRGYYEQYF
V: TRBV5-4; size: once; J: TRBJ2-7; D: .; DNA: TGTGCCAGCAGCTTGGACGCGACAGGTGTCTACGAGCAGTACTTC; CDR3: CASSLDATGVYEQYF
V: TRBV7-6; size: once; J: TRBJ2-1; D: TRBD2; DNA: TGTGCCAGCAGCTTTGGGGGGGGTTTAGGAGATGAGCAGTTCTTC; CDR3: CASSFGGGLGDEQFF
V: TRBV4-2; size: .; J: TRBJ2-5; D: .; DNA: TGTGCCAGCAGCCAAGATCTGTATCAAGAGACCCAGTACTTC; CDR3: CASSQDLYQETQYF
V: TRBV9; size: .; J: TRBJ2-7; D: TRBD1; DNA: TGTGCCAGCAGCGTAGGGACAGGGGTTCTCGAGCAGTACTTC; CDR3: CASSVGTGVLEQYF
V: TRBV7-8; size: .; J: TRBJ1-5; D: TRBD1; DNA: TGTGCCAGCAACTCCGTCCGGGACAGGGATCAGCCCCAGCATTTT; CDR3: CASNSVRDRDQPQHF
V: TRBV27; size: .; J: TRBJ2-1; D: .; DNA: TGTGCCAGCAGTTCACCCCACTCCGCGCGCGGGATGCATGAGCAGTTCTTC; CDR3: CASSSPHSARGMHEQFF
V: TRBV9; size: .; J: TRBJ2-3; D: .; DNA: TGTGCCAGCAGCGTCGGAGGAACAACTAGCACAGATACGCAGTATTTT; CDR3: CASSVGGTTSTDTQYF
V: TRBV7-9; size: .; J: TRBJ1-1; D: .; DNA: TGTTCCAGCAGCTTAGGAACAGGCGTAGCTTTCTTT; CDR3: CSSSLGTGVAFF
V: TRBV29-1; size: .; J: TRBJ1-1; D: .; DNA: TGCAGCGCAGCCGGGACTAACACTGAAGCTTTCTTT; CDR3: CSAAGTNTEAFF
V: TRBV30; size: few; J: TRBJ2-7; D: .; DNA: TGTGCCTGGACGGGGGGCACGTCCTACGAGCAGTACTTC; CDR3: CAWTGGTSYEQYF
V: TRBV5-1; size: .; J: TRBJ2-6; D: .; DNA: TGCGCCAGCAGCTTATACTCTGGGGCCAACGTCCTGACTTTC; CDR3: CASSLYSGANVLTF
V: TRBV15; size: few; J: TRBJ2-7; D: .; DNA: TGTGCCACCAGCAGAGAAGCTGAGGGTTCCTACGAGCAGTACTTC; CDR3: CATSREAEGSYEQYF
V: TRBV6-1; size: .; J: TRBJ1-1; D: .; DNA: TGTGCCAGCATTTTATTGACAGGGAACACTGAAGCTTTCTTT; CDR3: CASILLTGNTEAFF
V: TRBV9; size: .; J: TRBJ2-6; D: TRBD2; DNA: TGTGCCAGCAGCGCCCAGCCGGGACTAGCTTTGGCCAACGTCCTGACTTTC; CDR3: CASSAQPGLALANVLTF
V: TRBV6-5; size: .; J: TRBJ1-2; D: TRBD1; DNA: TGTGCCAGCAGTTACTTAGGGGACAGGGCCTATGGCTACACCTTC; CDR3: CASSYLGDRAYGYTF
V: TRBV19; size: .; J: TRBJ2-2; D: TRBD1; DNA: TGTGCCAGTAGTTCCACGGGGACAGGGGGGTACACCGGGGAGCTGTTTTTT; CDR3: CASSSTGTGGYTGELFF
V: TRBV2; size: .; J: TRBJ1-5; D: TRBD1; DNA: TGTGCCAGCAGTGAAGCTTACACAGGGGGGGGCAATCAGCCCCAGCATTTT; CDR3: CASSEAYTGGGNQPQHF
V: TRBV11-3; size: few; J: TRBJ1-1; D: .; DNA: TGTGCCAGCAGCACCGACAGTCGGGACACTGAAGCTTTCTTT; CDR3: CASSTDSRDTEAFF
V: TRBV2; size: .; J: TRBJ1-1; D: TRBD1; DNA: TGTGCCAGCAGTGACCAGACAGGGGGCACTGAAGCTTTCTTT; CDR3: CASSDQTGGTEAFF
V: TRBV29-1; size: .; J: TRBJ2-1; D: .; DNA: TGCAGCGTTGAAGGTGCCCCTCGGTACAATGAGCAGTTCTTC; CDR3: CSVEGAPRYNEQFF
V: TRBV7-2; size: once; J: TRBJ1-1; D: .; DNA: TGTGCCAGCAGCTTTGGGGGGTATACTGAAGCTTTCTTT; CDR3: CASSFGGYTEAFF
V: TRBV27; size: .; J: TRBJ1-5; D: .; DNA: TGTGCCAGCAGAGCCGTATATAGCAATCAGCCCCAGCATTTT; CDR3: CASRAVYSNQPQHF
V: TRBV7-3; size: few; J: TRBJ1-1; D: .; DNA: TGTGCCAGCAGCTTCGCTATGAACACTGAAGCTTTCTTT; CDR3: CASSFAMNTEAFF
V: TRBV5-6; size: .; J: TRBJ1-1; D: .; DNA: TGTGCCAGCAGCTTAGGAGCACTCGGGATGAACACTGAAGCTTTCTTT; CDR3: CASSLGALGMNTEAFF
V: TRBV27; size: .; J: TRBJ2-7; D: TRBD2; DNA: TGTGCCAGCACCGTACTAGCGGGGGGCTCCTACGAGCAGTACTTC; CDR3: CASTVLAGGSYEQYF
V: TRBV7-2; size: .; J: TRBJ1-3; D: .; DNA: TGTGCCAGCAGCTTAGTTCTCGCAGGGCTCGGAAACACCATATATTTT; CDR3: CASSLVLAGLGNTIYF
V: TRBV28; size: .; J: TRBJ1-2; D: .; DNA: TGTGCCAGCAGCTCGACAGGCGGAGGCTACACCTTC; CDR3: CASSSTGGGYTF
V: TRBV5-4; size: .; J: TRBJ2-7; D: TRBD2; DNA: TGTGCCAGCAGCCCTGGACTAGTAGGAGAGCAGTACTTC; CDR3: CASSPGLVGEQYF
V: TRBV15; size: .; J: TRBJ2-5; D: .; DNA: TGTGCCACCAGCAGAGGACAGTTCCAAGAGACCCAGTACTTC; CDR3: CATSRGQFQETQYF
V: TRBV4-3; size: .; J: TRBJ1-1; D: TRBD1; DNA: TGCGCCAGCAGCCCGGGACAGGGAAGCACTGAAGCTTTCTTT; CDR3: CASSPGQGSTEAFF
V: TRBV10-3; size: few; J: TRBJ1-1; D: .; DNA: TGTGCCATCAGTGAGCCGACATACAGGGCCACTGAAGCTTTCTTT; CDR3: CAISEPTYRATEAFF
V: TRBV4-1; size: .; J: TRBJ1-4; D: .; DNA: TGCGCCAGCAGCTATCCAGGGTCGCGGAATGAAAAACTGTTTTTT; CDR3: CASSYPGSRNEKLFF
V: TRBV15; size: once; J: TRBJ2-5; D: .; DNA: TGTGCCACCAGCAGAGGTGGGGGCGGGTACCAAGAGACCCAGTACTTC; CDR3: CATSRGGGGYQETQYF
V: TRBV6-5; size: .; J: TRBJ2-5; D: TRBD1; DNA: TGTGCCAGCAGTCCATGGGACAGTACAGAGACCCAGTACTTC; CDR3: CASSPWDSTETQYF
V: TRBV7-8; size: .; J: TRBJ1-3; D: .; DNA: TGTGCCAGCAGCTCCCTGGGGCCTGCTGGAAACACCATATATTTT; CDR3: CASSSLGPAGNTIYF
V: TRBV7-9; size: .; J: TRBJ1-2; D: .; DNA: TGTGCCAGCAGCCCCTCACGGGGATATGGCTACACCTTC; CDR3: CASSPSRGYGYTF
V: TRBV5-1; size: .; J: TRBJ2-1; D: TRBD2; DNA: TGCGCCAGCAGCCCACTAGCGGGGGGGAGCTCCTACAATGAGCAGTTCTTC; CDR3: CASSPLAGGSSYNEQFF
V: TRBV4-1; size: once; J: TRBJ2-5; D: .; DNA: TGCGCCAGCAGCCAAGGGAGGGTAGAGACCCAGTACTTC; CDR3: CASSQGRVETQYF
V: TRBV5-1; size: .; J: TRBJ2-5; D: .; DNA: TGCGCCAGTCGAGCTTTGTGGGAGACCCAGTACTTC; CDR3: CASRALWETQYF